These T cell receptor beta chains were read from a single sample in a study of blood T cell repertoires in COVID-19. TCRdb keeps only in-frame clones here, not all; method: immunoSEQ multiplex PCR. The table shows about 300,000 clones, with nearly 90% occurring only once. Sequences were obtained from PBMCs or T cells enriched from blood (not recorded which). The receptors originated from a woman in her fifties or sixties who had been exposed to COVID-19. The CDR3 runs from the conserved cysteine through the conserved F or W. The D gene is left open where the match is weak. For some rows the clone size is stated as once, few or many, or as a class when expanded; others skip it.

V	D	size	J	CDR3	DNA
TRBV6-2/TRBV6-3	NA	NA	TRBJ2-7	CASSQNYEQYF	TGTGCCAGCAGTCAAAACTACGAGCAGTACTTC
TRBV7-2	NA	NA	TRBJ2-7	CASRGSEQYF	TGTGCCAGCCGGGGGAGCGAGCAGTACTTC
TRBV14	TRBD2	NA	TRBJ2-3	CASSQALKGSGGGTDTQYF	TGTGCCAGCAGCCAAGCACTCAAAGGTAGCGGGGGGGGCACAGATACGCAGTATTTT
TRBV14	NA	NA	TRBJ1-5	CASSQGGRQPQHF	TGTGCCAGCAGCCAAGGGGGGCGGCAGCCCCAGCATTTT
TRBV11-3	TRBD1	NA	TRBJ2-7	CASSLYRGYEQYF	TGTGCCAGCAGCTTATACAGGGGTTACGAGCAGTACTTC
TRBV5-4	TRBD1	NA	TRBJ1-4	CASSSGGSEKLFF	TGTGCCAGCAGCTCAGGGGGCTCTGAAAAACTGTTTTTT
TRBV3-1/TRBV3-2	NA	NA	TRBJ1-4	CASSPYQGHNEKLFF	TGTGCCAGCAGCCCCTATCAGGGCCATAATGAAAAACTGTTTTTT
TRBV6-4	NA	NA	TRBJ2-3	CASSDSYLADTQYF	TGTGCCAGCAGTGACTCATATCTCGCAGATACGCAGTATTTT
TRBV28	NA	once	TRBJ2-6	CASTQQGAPAGANVLTF	TGTGCCAGCACTCAACAGGGAGCTCCAGCTGGGGCCAACGTCCTGACTTTC
TRBV5-6	NA	NA	TRBJ1-2	CASSLERVGGYTF	TGTGCCAGCAGCTTGGAGCGGGTAGGTGGCTACACCTTC
TRBV7-9	NA	NA	TRBJ1-4	CASSPRSGRVEKLFF	TGTGCCAGCAGCCCCCGGTCGGGCAGGGTGGAAAAACTGTTTTTT
TRBV19	NA	once	TRBJ1-2	CASSDWDNGYGYTF	TGTGCCAGTAGCGACTGGGACAATGGCTATGGCTACACCTTC
TRBV19	NA	NA	TRBJ1-1	CASSIEWSTEAFF	TGTGCCAGTAGTATTGAGTGGAGCACTGAAGCTTTCTTT
TRBV18	TRBD1	NA	TRBJ2-3	CASSPKPGQGTDTQYF	TGTGCCAGCTCACCTAAACCGGGACAGGGCACAGATACGCAGTATTTT
TRBV14	TRBD1	NA	TRBJ1-1	CASKEQGYTEAFF	TGTGCCAGCAAAGAACAGGGGTACACTGAAGCTTTCTTT